The sequence of this TCR beta chain was determined in a study of cytomegalovirus exposure and HLA in healthy donors (dated by TCRdb to the late 2010s). Regarding the study in general: An earlier analysis of roughly 610 of the donors reported around 280 Gb of sequence data and around 120 million unique TCR beta sequences obtained from roughly 170 million T cells. An early release covering roughly 600 HLA-typed donors comprised approximately 300 gigabases of sequencing data and tens of millions of unique TCR sequences. The genetic ancestry cluster associated with self-reported Caucasian donors included about four fifths of the roughly 400 genotyped donors. The study aimed to test whether cataloging public T cell receptors could reveal signatures of past pathogen exposure. Using immunosequencing, the study profiled T cell repertoires from about 620 subjects and related those repertoires to cytomegalovirus serostatus. Besides the first cohort of approximately 710 subjects, a separate validation cohort made up of 95 to 150 different subjects was used. To predict cytomegalovirus infection status, the study combined high-throughput TCR immunosequencing, statistical association of individual TCRs with disease status, and machine learning. To study patterns of TCR occurrence, a later analysis re-analyzed previously published TCR beta repertoires from around 660 donors and added high-resolution HLA genotyping. In the later analysis, no new phenotypic data were used to find candidate immune exposures; instead, reliance was placed on TCR beta sequences and their occurrence across donors. In an earlier analysis of 550 to 700 of the donors, high-throughput TCR beta sequencing was used to judge whether each TCR beta V gene segment behaved as functional or pseudogenic. Alongside the repertoire data, information on donor age, sex, ethnicity and CMV serostatus was compiled. A later genetic analysis took genome-wide SNP genotypes for about 55% of the roughly 700 donors and used that subset as a discovery cohort. All discovery cohort repertoires had been generated using a single sequencing platform. Both class I and class II loci were covered by HLA typing, at four-digit resolution. The number of donors typed differed by locus, with roughly 629-640 for A, B, C, DRB1 and DQB1, around 500 for DQA1, approximately 570 for DPA1, and around 460 for DPB1. A handful of DR-DQ haplotypes were handled as single units for association and clustering because linkage in the cohort was strong. On average, roughly 200,000 unique TCR beta nucleotide sequences were sequenced per donor among some 430 genotyped donors of the cohort, with 15% to 20% of those sequences being non-productive. What the authors observed across the whole study: HLA typing was unavailable for some donors at each locus, so association tests used only the typed subset. Some IMGT-functional V segments, including TRBV6-2 and TRBV6-3, could not be told apart with the 87-base-pair reads, so those segments were excluded. Immune exposure information for the cohort was limited to CMV serostatus. In this cohort, only TCR beta chains were sequenced, and detectable features were limited by the absence of alpha or paired-chain data. In the study, approximately 160 TCR beta chains were listed as associated with cytomegalovirus. Because counts were too low, seventeen rarely observed V segments, including chromosome 9 orphons, were left out of the earlier analysis of over 550 of the donors. A further reported finding was that TCR beta sequences accurately predicted the HLA-A and HLA-B alleles for most subjects in the first cohort. In a later analysis, TCR association rates were found to vary across HLA loci, with the most associated TCRs seen for DRB1 alleles and the fewest for HLA-C alleles. A later genetic analysis reported fewer N-insertions in productive TCRs among donors in an Asian-associated ancestry cluster than the roughly 620-donor mean. Most TCR sequences were observed very rarely across donors, whereas some public TCRs were present in many individuals. A group of highly shared sequence variants was considered likely to be a technical artifact of the sequencing pipeline. In a later analysis, HLA-associated TCR beta chains showed more clonal expansion and lower generation probabilities than non-associated chains that were equally common. Sequencing depth was assumed to be roughly uniform across donors in the presence/absence analyses, though that assumption may not hold. Linkage disequilibrium might explain the correlated functional status among segregating V segments, but an unknown experimental factor could not be ruled out. In vitro tests confirmed that a few of the cytomegalovirus-associated TCR beta chains recognize cytomegalovirus antigens. Broadly in line with IMGT annotations, most TCR beta V segments showed up in productive rearrangements about 90% or about 30% of the time in an earlier analysis of 587 of the donors. A later genetic analysis associated a missense DCLRE1C variant with V-gene and J-gene trimming of TCR beta chains, and an independent cohort replicated the association. Cytomegalovirus status was reported to be diagnosed by the classifier with high specificity and sensitivity in both the original and validation cohorts. In a later analysis, 15,000 to 20,000 TCR beta sequences were associated with specific HLA alleles at a false discovery rate of 0.05. Several of the top co-occurrence clusters appeared to be linked to parvovirus B19, influenza, CMV and Epstein-Barr virus, according to a later analysis. The authors suggested that the approach could potentially be extended to other disease states and immunological phenotypes. According to a later analysis, most CMV-associated TCR beta chains appeared to be HLA-restricted, and the HLA associations seemed to be driven largely by CMV exposure. Strong co-occurrence of HLA alleles, especially DR and DQ, made assigning TCR associations to individual alleles difficult.

The cohort comprised 550 to 700 healthy bone marrow donors. At the time of sampling, all cohort members were nominally healthy, though unrecorded immune exposures were likely present. The donor was CMV seropositive and belonged to the group of more than 250 seropositive cohort members. Each donor provided a peripheral blood sample, and peripheral blood mononuclear cells were used for TCR beta sequencing. Genomic DNA was extracted from the blood cell samples with the Qiagen DNeasy Blood Extraction Kit. Trimming removed 7 bases from V and 2 bases from J, leaving 14 bases between the germline ends. Based on the germline V gene, the CDR1 and CDR2 sequences are SQVTM and ANQGSEA. The CDR3 spans 13 residues, from the cysteine through the phenylalanine. Left in the record is the CDR3 DNA by itself, 39 bases read in frame from the first base. Receptor libraries were prepared by the immunoSEQ multiplex PCR assay. For the multiplex PCR, a mixture combining 60 forward primers for TCR Vbeta segments and 13 reverse primers for TCR Jbeta segments was used. The CDR3 region of rearranged TCR beta genes was amplified from genomic DNA with a multiplex PCR assay. The Illumina HiSeq System was used to sequence the amplified TCR beta libraries as 87-base-pair reads. In the paper's pipeline: A later analysis tallied tens of millions of unique TCR beta chains across the 650 to 750 repertoires, and approximately 12 million of those chains were shared by two or more donors. Raw reads were error-corrected and collapsed into unique sequences with a nearest-neighbor algorithm that merged closely related sequences to remove PCR and sequencing errors. Alignment of CDR3 sequences to IMGT reference sequences was used to assign V, D and J gene segments. For a sequence to be retained, a match of at least six nucleotides to both a V gene segment and a J gene segment was required. A rearrangement was called productive if the CDR3 had no stop codons and remained in frame with V and J, and every other rearrangement was called non-productive. CDR3 was defined according to IMGT convention as the region running from the second conserved V-encoded cysteine to the conserved J-encoded phenylalanine. The earlier analysis of roughly 590 of the donors excluded any sequence lacking an unambiguous match to a single V gene segment. An earlier analysis of 550 to 650 of the donors classified V segments as functional when productive rearrangements were above 56.7% and as segregating when the standard deviation between donors was above 5%. A statistical classification framework was built to diagnose cytomegalovirus status from the catalog of TCR beta chain sequences. V and J gene assignment, in a later analysis, came from comparing TCR nucleotide sequences with IMGT/GENE-DB human TR gene sequences. In a later analysis, CDR3 sequences and most-parsimonious VDJ recombination scenarios were assigned using the TCRdist pipeline. In a later analysis, each TCR beta chain was defined by its CDR3 amino acid sequence together with its V-gene family, and reads without a unique V-gene family were excluded. As a way to deal with suspected cross-contamination and a sequencing artifact, a later analysis dropped more than 500 nucleotide sequences that were highly shared and had low generation probability. For each public chain, a later analysis derived a clonal expansion index from normalized ranks of inferred template counts within each repertoire. In a later analysis, generation probabilities were computed using a VDJ recombination model fitted to out-of-frame rearrangements, and the results were checked against IGoR. In a later analysis, TCR-TCR, TCR-HLA and TCR-CMV co-occurrence was scored with hypergeometric tests, and a repertoire-size bias correction was applied to TCR pairs. To estimate false discovery rates, a later analysis permuted the HLA or CMV assignments 20 times. In a later analysis, co-occurring TCRs were grouped using DBSCAN, with TCRdist sequence similarity added in when clustering inside HLA-allele-positive subsets. Repertoires with fewer than 30,000 or more than 120,000 public chains, plus five repertoires with anomalous nucleotide sharing, were excluded from co-occurrence clustering. Not all clones reach the TCRdb copy of this immuneACCESS table, which keeps in-frame sequences only. Checked studies attribute under half of the gap to unresolved V genes and leave the rest unexplained. V, J and clone size derive from that table, while D and trimming were established from the DNA sequence. The sample includes just over 150,000 clones, with around 80% observed a single time. Jointly, the top ten make up roughly 6.2% of the sample.

About this clone itself: There is no known antigen for this receptor. No qualities accompany the bases; no much larger clone lies one base away.

The sequence derives from a male donor in good health and CMV-seropositive. The sequenced sample was PBMCs. The rearrangement joined TRBV29-1 to TRBJ2-5, with no confidently assigned D gene. The CDR3 region has the sequence CSASYYNQETQYF. Read as DNA, the sequence is TGCAGCGCATCCTACTATAATCAAGAGACCCAGTACTTC.